The 12 T cell receptor beta chains presented below share a single source sample, sequenced in a study of control samples from healthy donors and cancer patients. Some clones are missing from TCRdb's copy, which holds only in-frame ones; the method was immunoSEQ multiplex PCR. The table has roughly 81,000 clones, roughly 88% seen once. What was sequenced was PBMCs. All receptors come from a man in his 60s with head and neck cancer.

The chain is built from TRBV19 and TRBJ2-7, with D hard to call. V was clipped by 0 bases and J by 6 bases, with 12 bases between them. This CDR3 is built from 14 residues. Per germline, CDR1 LNHDA and CDR2 SQIVND (reference sequence). CDR3 sequence: CASSIEPGFGEQYF. The DNA for the CDR3 is TGTGCCAGTAGTATAGAACCGGGTTTTGGCGAGCAGTACTTC.

The gene calls are TRBV2 and TRBJ2-4; tentatively, D is TRBD1 (6 bases). V lost 2 bases to trimming and J lost 6 bases, with 11 bases between them. The germline V gene encodes CDR1 SNHLY and CDR2 FYNNEI. The CDR3 contains 14 residues. CDR3 sequence: CASSERGRGNIQYF. The CDR3, as DNA: TGTGCCAGCAGTGAAAGGGGCAGGGGAAACATTCAGTACTTC.

The chain has TRBV7-8 and TRBJ1-2; TRBD1 might be the D (5 bases). Trimming removed 5 bases at V and 4 bases at J, with 14 bases between. There are 14 residues in the CDR3. In germline, CDR1 is SGHVS, CDR2 FQNEAQ. In DNA, the CDR3 is TGTGCCAGCAGCCCGCCGGGGGGGATCTATGGCTACACCTTC. It encodes CASSPPGGIYGYTF. The entire variable domain, with the rest obtained from reference TRBV7-8 and TRBJ1-2, is as follows: GAGVSQSPRYKVAKRGQDVALRCDPISGHVSLFWYQQALGQGPEFLTYFQNEAQLDKSGLPSDRFFAERPEGSVSTLKIQRTQQEDSAVYLCASSPPGGIYGYTFGSGTRLTVV.

The genes are TRBV6-6 and TRBJ2-7; TRBD2 is a possible D gene (6 bases). With 2 bases removed from V and 4 bases from J, the gap between germline ends came to 15 bases. Germline CDR1 MNHNY, CDR2 SVGAGI (reference sequence). The CDR3 spans 15 residues. The CDR3 protein is CASSYLTGVLYEQYF. CDR3 bases: TGTGCCAGCAGTTACCTGACGGGGGTGTTATACGAGCAGTACTTC.

This clone was observed a handful of times. The chain recombines TRBV6-6 with TRBJ1-1; TRBD1 matches 8 bases. Germline V gives CDR1 MNHNY, CDR2 SVGAGI (reference sequence). This CDR3 has 12 residues. J gave up 7 bases and V 6 bases, and 4 bases lay outside the gene matches. The CDR3 coding sequence is TGTGCCAGCAGCTGGGACAGGAGTGAAGCTTTCTTT. Translation: CASSWDRSEAFF.

The rearrangement joins TRBV9 to TRBJ2-4; TRBD2 might be the D (5 bases). Germline V gives CDR1 SGDLS, CDR2 YYNGEE. The CDR3 loop spans 14 amino acids. The V end was cut by 0 bases, the J end by 3 bases, with 7 bases between. CDR3 DNA sequence: TGTGCCAGCAGCGTAGACAGCGGCAAAAACATTCAGTACTTC. This codes for CASSVDSGKNIQYF.

This clone occurred once. The genes are TRBV5-1 and TRBJ1-5, with a weak D call TRBD1 (5 bases). The germline V gene has CDR1 SGHRS and CDR2 YFSETQ. CDR3 length: 15 residues. V was pared by 0 bases and J by 7 bases, with 14 bases between. CDR3 bases: TGCGCCAGCAGCTTGGTTGGGGCACACGAACAGCCCCAGCATTTT. It yields the protein CASSLVGAHEQPQHF.

This clone came up a few times. Other nucleotide sequences from this sample produce the same CDR3. In nucleotides, the CDR3 is TGTGCCAGTAGTACCCTGGACAGGGGACTGAACACTGAAGCTTTCTTT. It specifies CASSTLDRGLNTEAFF. The chain combines TRBV19 with TRBJ1-1, with 9 positions matching TRBD1. V trimming: 4 bases; J trimming: 0 bases; junction bases outside the gene matches: 6. Germline CDR1 is LNHDA and CDR2 is SQIVND (reference sequence). The CDR3 totals 16 residues.

The chain employs TRBV2 and TRBJ2-7, with D possibly being TRBD1 or TRBD2 (5 bases each). This CDR3 region has 12 residues. The V end was cut by 10 bases, the J end by 3 bases, with 13 bases between. The germline V gene has CDR1 SNHLY and CDR2 FYNNEI. The DNA for the CDR3 is TGTGCCACCCCGGGACCCAACTACGAGCAGTACTTC. This translates into CATPGPNYEQYF.

In its sample, this clone was seen a few times. The gene calls are TRBV12-3 or TRBV12-4 and TRBJ2-5; D possibly corresponds to TRBD2 (6 bases). The CDR3 spans 13 residues. Trimming cost V 6 bases and J 5 bases, with 13 bases left between them. The CDR3 DNA reads as TGTGCCAGCAGCAGGGACTTTAGGGAGACCCAGTACTTC. It codes for CASSRDFRETQYF.

This clone came up once. The chain uses TRBV30 and TRBJ2-1, with 12 bases matching TRBD2. Losses at the gene ends were 2 bases for V and 0 bases for J; bases not matched to a gene: 8. The germline V gene has CDR1 GTSNPN and CDR2 SVGIG (reference sequence). The CDR3 runs to 18 residues. CDR3 nucleotide sequence: TGTGCCTGGAGTACCGGGACTAGCGGGCTCAGCTCCTACAATGAGCAGTTCTTC. Its translation is CAWSTGTSGLSSYNEQFF.

The rearrangement joins TRBV4-1 to TRBJ2-3; 8 nucleotides match TRBD2. Germline-derived CDR1 and CDR2 are MGHRA and YSYEKL. CDR3 length: 14 residues. V lost 3 bases and J lost 9; bases outside the gene matches: 8. CDR3 coding DNA: TGCGCCAGCAGCCACCCCGACCGACTAGCGACGCAGTATTTT. Translated: CASSHPDRLATQYF.